The present entry profiles one T cell receptor beta chain with its context. Time point noted: patch test 3, about 24 weeks after DPC sensitization. Treatment here: therapeutic diphenylcyclopropenone sensitization with weekly scalp DPC. Donors, patients with alopecia ranging from 18 to 70 years old and judged suitable for DPC, provided samples. CDR1 and CDR2 from the germline V gene are LNHNV and YYDKDF (reference sequence). V lost 2 bases and J lost 0, with 5 bases in between. The CDR3 extends over 14 amino acids. The data were obtained in a study of human T cells and chemical hapten exposure. One entry per CDR3 protein results from TCRdb running MiXCR on the RACE reads. The sample shows about 190,000 distinct CDR3 sequences, under 25% of them seen only once.

This sequence was found in a woman aged 40 to 49 with alopecia areata. Some clones in this sample may be carry-over from other donors' samples. The gene calls are TRBV15 and TRBJ2-1; tentatively, D is TRBD1 (5 bases). The sample here was whole blood, taken in connection with sensitization to the hapten diphenylcyclopropenone (DPC). For the CDR3, the DNA is TGTGCCACCAGCAGAACAGGCTCCTACAATGAGCAGTTCTTC. Protein product: CATSRTGSYNEQFF.